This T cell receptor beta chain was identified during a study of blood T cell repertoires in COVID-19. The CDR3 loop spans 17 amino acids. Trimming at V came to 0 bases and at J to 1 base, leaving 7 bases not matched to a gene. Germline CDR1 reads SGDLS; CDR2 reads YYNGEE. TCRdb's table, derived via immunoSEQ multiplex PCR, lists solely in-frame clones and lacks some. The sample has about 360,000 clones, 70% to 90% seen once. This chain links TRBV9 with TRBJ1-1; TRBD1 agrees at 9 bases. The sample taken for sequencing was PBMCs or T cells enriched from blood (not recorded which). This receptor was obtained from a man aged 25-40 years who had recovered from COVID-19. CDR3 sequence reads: CASSVDVTGGWNTEAFF. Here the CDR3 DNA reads TGTGCCAGCAGCGTAGACGTGACAGGGGGATGGAACACTGAAGCTTTCTTT.